The 30 T cell receptor beta chains in this list originate from one sample, sequenced in a study of regulatory T cells in long-lasting Graves disease (dated by TCRdb to the early 2020s). Library method: multiplex PCR. Sequencing relied on an Illumina HiSeq 4000. TCR beta libraries were built with iRepertoire HTBI primers and Arm-PCR amplification of CDR3 regions. TCRdb ran its own pipeline on the public reads, namely fastp trimming at Q25 and MiXCR clone calling, and kept in-frame beta chains. Rows with one shared CDR3 protein collapse into an entry with the most common genes and DNA. The sample profile shows roughly 350,000 distinct CDR3 sequences; 15% to 20% of them were found once. Of the sample, 20% to 25% falls within the top ten clones. The meaning of the sample's time point label: newly diagnosed GD, antithyroid drugs for less than 3 months. For both TCR sequencing and RNA sequencing, RNA was extracted from PBMCs using TRIzol.

These data were likewise used in another study, on T cells in Graves' hyperthyroidism and ophthalmopathy.

This sample comprised peripheral blood mononuclear cells (PBMCs), obtained at new diagnosis, from a patient treated with antithyroid drugs. The receptors derive from a woman between 18 and 30 years old with Graves disease. Donor details come from another sample of the same person, matched by shared clones.

This clonotype was counted a few times. A much bigger clone sits one base away, suggesting this may be a read error. The V and J genes are TRBV2 and TRBJ2-1; TRBD1 matches 8 bases. Per germline, CDR1 SNHLY and CDR2 FYNNEI. The CDR3 runs to 13 residues. Written as DNA, the CDR3 is TGTGTCCTACAACGGGACAGGTACAGTGAGCAGTTCTTC. Amino acid sequence: CVLQRDRYSEQFF. Full variable domain (missing parts from reference TRBV2 and TRBJ2-1): EPEVTQTPSHQVTQMGQEVILRCVPISNHLYFYWYRQILGQKVEFLVSFYNNEISEKSEIFDDQFSVERPDGSNFTLKIRSTKLEDSAMYFCVLQRDRYSEQFFGPGTRLTVL.

This clonotype has a count of ten or more. The V call is TRBV6-5, the J call TRBJ2-2; TRBD1 aligns across 9 bases. V was clipped by 2 bases and J by 4 bases; unmatched bases: 2. From germline, CDR1 is MNHEY and CDR2 SVGAGI. The CDR3 is 15 residues long. The DNA of the CDR3 is TGTGCCAGCAGTTACGGGACAGGGACCACCGGGGAGCTGTTTTTT. Protein product: CASSYGTGTTGELFF.

There are a few counts of this clonotype. The chain is built from TRBV29-1 and TRBJ2-5; possible D gene TRBD2, 5 bases. This CDR3 spans 13 amino acids. Looked up from germline, CDR1 is SQVTM and CDR2 is ANQGSEA. V lost 7 bases and J lost 5, with 17 bases in between. The DNA for the CDR3 is TGCAGCGGCCTCCGGGAACTCGGGGAGACCCAGTACTTC. It codes for CSGLRELGETQYF.

This clonotype was seen at least ten times. The chain links TRBV2 to TRBJ2-7; 9 bases are shared with TRBD1. The CDR3 contains 15 residues. Looked up from germline, CDR1 is SNHLY and CDR2 is FYNNEI. Trimming took 6 bases from V and 2 from J; bases not matched to a gene: 8. CDR3 sequence reads: CASRKAGTGPYEQYF. The CDR3 coding sequence is TGTGCCAGCAGGAAGGCCGGGACAGGGCCCTACGAGCAGTACTTC.

This clonotype showed up many times. The junction differs from germline at one of its ends, possibly a read error. The rearrangement joins TRBV7-6 to TRBJ1-5; no clear D. CDR1 and CDR2 from the germline V gene are SGHVS and FNYEAQ. The CDR3 totals 13 residues. Written as DNA, the CDR3 is TGTGCCAGCAGTTTAGAAAGGAATTCGCCCCAGCATTTT. Protein: CASSLERNSPQHF.

This clonotype was observed a handful of times. The chain couples TRBV3-1 to TRBJ1-2, with a tentative D call TRBD1 (5 bases). CDR1 and CDR2 from the germline V gene are LGHDT and YNNKEL (reference sequence). This CDR3 spans 16 amino acids. With 0 bases removed from V and 1 base from J, the gap between germline ends came to 12 bases. The chain's CDR3 is CASSQDARGGNYGYTF. The CDR3 region has the DNA TGTGCCAGCAGCCAAGATGCGCGCGGGGGTAACTATGGCTACACCTTC.

This clonotype was seen at least ten times. J is TRBJ2-1 and V is TRBV5-8; 16 bases align to TRBD2. Germline V CDR1 and CDR2: SGHTS, YDEGEE. J gave up 3 bases and V 4 bases, and 10 bases lay outside the gene matches. CDR3 size: 19 residues. The CDR3 bases are TGTGCCAGCAGCATGCTGGGACTAGCGGGAGGGGTCGGCTACAATGAGCAGTTCTTC. Translation gives CASSMLGLAGGVGYNEQFF.

The chain joins TRBV9 to TRBJ2-6, with 10 bases fitting TRBD1. Germline values: CDR1 SGDLS, CDR2 YYNGEE. There are 19 residues in the CDR3. J lost 0 bases, V lost 5 bases, and 11 bases had no gene match. The CDR3 DNA reads as TGTGCCAGCAGTCTAACTACGACAGGGGGCATCTCTGGGGCCAACGTCCTGACTTTC. Translated, it gives CASSLTTTGGISGANVLTF. Full variable domain (outside the CDR3, taken from reference TRBV9 and TRBJ2-6): DSGVTQTPKHLITATGQRVTLRCSPRSGDLSVYWYQQSLDQGLQFLIQYYNGEERAKGNILERFSAQQFPDLHSELNLSSLELGDSALYFCASSLTTTGGISGANVLTFGAGSRLTVL.

The rearrangement uses TRBV10-3 and TRBJ1-1; 10 positions match TRBD1. J lost 0 bases, V lost 6 bases, and 4 bases had no gene match. This CDR3 has 15 amino acids. The V gene's germline CDR1 is ENHRY and CDR2 SYGVKD. CDR3 region: CAISRQGAMNTEAFF. The CDR3 bases are TGTGCCATCAGCCGACAGGGGGCTATGAACACTGAAGCTTTCTTT.

This clonotype has at least ten counts. The chain joins TRBV5-1 to TRBJ2-3, with D perhaps matching TRBD2 (6 bases). Trimming stripped 5 bases from V and 1 base from J, with 11 bases between. CDR1 and CDR2 from the germline V gene are SGHRS and YFSETQ. The CDR3 is made up of 14 amino acids. The CDR3 DNA follows: TGCGCCAGCAGTTTCTGGGAGGGCACAGATACGCAGTATTTT. Amino acids: CASSFWEGTDTQYF.

V is TRBV7-9 and J is TRBJ1-3, with no clear D. The V gene's germline CDR1 is SEHNR and CDR2 FQNEAQ (reference sequence). The CDR3 spans 17 residues. V lost 5 bases, J lost 4 bases, and 21 bases lay in between. The CDR3 nucleotides are TGTGCCAGCAGCCCGCCCCGAGGGTCCTCGGTGGGAAACACCATATATTTT. Its translation: CASSPPRGSSVGNTIYF.

This clonotype has ten or more counts. This sequence joins TRBV7-9 and TRBJ1-1, with 7 bases aligning to TRBD1. CDR1 and CDR2 from the germline V gene are SEHNR and FQNEAQ (reference sequence). This CDR3 contains 17 residues. V dropped 8 bases and J dropped 0; count of bases not matched to a gene: 15. The CDR3 spells CASEQGGRTGVNTEAFF. As DNA, the CDR3 is TGTGCCAGCGAACAGGGAGGGCGAACAGGGGTGAACACTGAAGCTTTCTTT.

This clonotype was found many times. V is TRBV20-1 and J is TRBJ2-2; the match to TRBD2 covers 11 bases. Germline V gene sequence: CDR1 DFQATT, CDR2 SNEGSKA (reference sequence). V lost 5 bases and J lost 4; bases outside the gene matches: 3. This CDR3 spans 14 amino acids. The CDR3 sequence: CSALAGGSTGELFF. CDR3 bases: TGCAGTGCTTTAGCGGGAGGGAGCACCGGGGAGCTGTTTTTT.

This chain uses TRBV6-5 with TRBJ2-7, with 14 nucleotides matching TRBD2. The J segment lost 1 base and the V segment lost 2 bases, leaving 10 bases of the junction unmatched. Germline V CDR1 and CDR2: MNHEY, SVGAGI. This CDR3 is built from 19 residues. The CDR3 region has the DNA TGTGCCAGCAGTTACACCCGGGGACTAGCGGGAGAAGGGTCCTACGAGCAGTACTTC. It codes for CASSYTRGLAGEGSYEQYF.

As concerns this clonotype: A far bigger clonotype differs at one base, so this is likely a read error. V gene TRBV11-2 combines with J gene TRBJ2-1, with no clear D. Trimming left V 5 bases short and J 10 bases short, with 18 bases between. The CDR3 consists of 14 residues. Germline V gene data show CDR1 as SGHAT and CDR2 as FQNNGV. The CDR3 region has the DNA TGTGCCAGCAGCCAGTCGTCGTCCTCCTACGAGCAGTTCTTC. Its translation is CASSQSSSSYEQFF.

There are many counts of this clonotype. The V gene is TRBV5-1, the J gene TRBJ2-7, with D possibly TRBD2 on 5 matching bases. Matching the DNA end better, TRBJ2-1 makes the J call doubtful. Germline lookup yields CDR1 SGHRS and CDR2 YFSETQ. This CDR3 is built from 15 residues. For the CDR3, the DNA is TGCGCCAGCAGCTCCCGGACGGGGAACTACAATGAGCAGTTCTTC. Amino acid sequence: CASSSRTGNYNEQFF.

In the case of this clonotype: This sequence may be a read error, since a much larger clone differs from it by one base. The rearrangement uses TRBV4-1 and TRBJ2-7; possible D gene TRBD2, 5 bases. The CDR3 covers 15 residues. The V gene's germline CDR1 is MGHRA and CDR2 YSYEKL. Trimming pared 2 bases from V and 2 bases from J, leaving 13 bases between. Here the CDR3 DNA reads TGCGCCAGCAGCCAACCCGGACGGGGAACCTACGAGCAGTACTTC. It codes for CASSQPGRGTYEQYF.

The V gene is TRBV6-1, the J gene TRBJ2-2; no clear D gene. The CDR3 is 16 amino acids. Trimming cost V 6 bases and J 6 bases, with 20 bases left between them. Germline V CDR1 and CDR2: MNHNS, SASEGT. The CDR3 protein is CASSLSAGSGAGELFF. CDR3 in DNA: TGTGCCAGCAGCCTCAGTGCCGGGTCCGGAGCCGGGGAGCTGTTTTTT.

The rearrangement joins TRBV29-1 to TRBJ1-5; D is uncertain. Germline CDR1 reads SQVTM; CDR2 reads ANQGSEA. The length of the CDR3 is 13 residues. Trimming took off 4 bases at V and 0 bases at J, with 7 bases between the two ends. The CDR3 sequence is CSVGENSNQPQHF. The CDR3 nucleotides are TGCAGCGTTGGGGAAAATAGCAATCAGCCCCAGCATTTT.

This clonotype has a count of ten or more. The chain is built from TRBV28 and TRBJ2-1; 9 nucleotides align to TRBD1. CDR1 and CDR2 (germline): MDHEN, SYDVKM. V was pared by 3 bases and J by 7 bases, with 10 bases of the junction left unmatched. The CDR3 is 16 residues long. The DNA for the CDR3 is TGTGCCAGCAGTTTGGAGACGGGGACAGGGAGGAATGAGCAGTTCTTC. This codes for CASSLETGTGRNEQFF.

V and J are TRBV24-1 and TRBJ1-5, with unresolved D. The CDR3 contains 14 residues. V was pared by 4 bases and J by 3 bases, with 9 bases between. Germline V CDR1 and CDR2: KGHDR, SFDVKD. The CDR3 region is CATSDTGPNQPQHF. The CDR3 DNA sequence: TGTGCCACCAGTGACACCGGCCCCAATCAGCCCCAGCATTTT.

The chain carries TRBV7-9 and TRBJ2-1; possibly TRBD2 for D (6 bases). V was shortened by 6 bases and J by 4 bases, with 16 bases between the two germline ends. The CDR3 is 15 amino acids. CDR1 and CDR2 (germline): SEHNR, FQNEAQ (reference sequence). The DNA for the CDR3 is TGTGCCAGCAGATCCACGGGGGTACCTTACAATGAGCAGTTCTTC. This sequence encodes CASRSTGVPYNEQFF.

This clonotype appeared a few times. The chain employs TRBV14 and TRBJ2-4; 9 nucleotides align to TRBD2. V lost 3 bases to trimming and J lost 7 bases; unmatched junction nucleotides: 13. The CDR3 extends over 17 amino acids. The V gene's germline CDR1 is SGHDN and CDR2 FVKESK. The CDR3 loop reads CASSHGLAGLGGNIQYF. For the CDR3, the DNA is TGTGCCAGCAGCCACGGGCTAGCGGGGTTAGGTGGGAACATTCAGTACTTC.

This clonotype was seen repeatedly, ten times or more. The chain links TRBV11-2 to TRBJ2-2; perhaps TRBD2 as D (6 bases). From germline, CDR1 is SGHAT and CDR2 FQNNGV. V was pared by 5 bases and J by 7 bases, with 17 bases between. The CDR3 sequence is 15 residues long. CDR3 sequence: CASSVAGTPGGELFF. The CDR3 coding sequence is TGTGCCAGCAGCGTAGCCGGGACTCCCGGCGGGGAGCTGTTTTTT.

As to this clonotype: A read error may be the cause here, since a much bigger clone is one base away. V and J are TRBV6-1 and TRBJ2-1, with 10 positions matching TRBD2. CDR3 length: 15 amino acids. Germline V gives CDR1 MNHNS, CDR2 SASEGT. The CDR3 nucleotides read TGTGCCAGCAGCTCCACTAGCGGGGTCTACAATGAGCAGCTCTTC. As protein: CASSSTSGVYNEQLF.

This clonotype has at least ten counts. V usage is TRBV6-1 and J usage is TRBJ2-7, with 8 bases identical to TRBD1. Trimming cost V 6 bases and J 0 bases; bases outside gene matches: 4. Germline CDR1 MNHNS, CDR2 SASEGT. CDR3 size: 14 residues. CDR3 in amino acids: CASSRTGSSYEQYF. CDR3 in DNA: TGTGCCAGCAGCCGGACAGGGAGCTCCTACGAGCAGTACTTC.

This clonotype was counted at least ten times. A read error may produce the germline difference seen at one junction end. The chain joins TRBV5-1 to TRBJ2-7; possibly TRBD1 for D (6 bases). CDR1 SGHRS and CDR2 YFSETQ come from the germline V gene. The CDR3 runs 14 residues. CDR3 DNA: TGTGCCAGCAGTTTAAGGGGGTTAACCTACGAGCAGTACTTC. Translated, it gives CASSLRGLTYEQYF.

This clonotype has a count of ten or more. V is TRBV10-3 and J is TRBJ1-1, with 8 bases that match TRBD1. This CDR3 spans 14 amino acids. Germline trimming cut 3 bases from V and 1 base from J; bases unmatched to any gene: 1. Per the germline V gene, CDR1 is ENHRY and CDR2 is SYGVKD. The chain's CDR3 is CAISDGTGNTEAFF. CDR3 coding DNA: TGTGCCATCAGTGATGGGACAGGGAACACTGAAGCTTTCTTT.

This clonotype was observed many times. This chain uses TRBV18 with TRBJ1-2, with a tentative D call TRBD1 (6 bases). The CDR3 extends over 18 amino acids. V was trimmed by 6 bases and J by 7 bases, leaving 30 bases between them. Germline V gives CDR1 KGHSH, CDR2 LQKENI. The CDR3 sequence: CASSTNQATGGGIGGYTF. CDR3 nucleotide sequence: TGTGCCAGCTCGACGAACCAGGCGACAGGCGGGGGTATTGGTGGCTACACCTTC. Combining the CDR3 with reference TRBV18 and TRBJ1-2 gives the whole variable domain NAGVMQNPRHLVRRRGQEARLRCSPMKGHSHVYWYRQLPEEGLKFMVYLQKENIIDESGMPKERFSAEFPKEGPSILRIQQVVRGDSAAYFCASSTNQATGGGIGGYTFGSGTRLTVV.

Only a few counts were recorded for this clonotype. This rearrangement joins TRBV14 to TRBJ2-3, with D possibly being TRBD2 (6 bases). This CDR3 has 14 amino acids. Trimming cost V 2 bases and J 7 bases, with 13 bases left between them. CDR1 is SGHDN and CDR2 is FVKESK in the germline V gene. In nucleotides, the CDR3 is TGTGCCAGCAGCCAAAGTACGGGAGTAAATACGCAGTATTTT. This codes for CASSQSTGVNTQYF.